The text below deals with one TCR beta chain. These data are taken from a study of T cells in Graves' hyperthyroidism and ophthalmopathy. Exclusion of patients followed from uncontrolled infection, other autoimmune disease, pregnancy or lactation. RNA transcripts provided the source from which TCR beta CDR3 regions were amplified. First-round RT-PCR with HTBI primers amplified the TCR CDR3 region. TCRdb reanalysed the multiplex PCR reads using MiXCR and keeps one entry per CDR3 protein. The sample lists roughly 280,000 distinct CDR3 sequences; over 15% were seen once. Per the germline V gene, CDR1 is DFQATT and CDR2 is SNEGSKA (reference sequence). This CDR3 is 16 amino acids long. The trim removed 4 bases at V and 4 bases at J, leaving 6 bases unmatched.

The chain recombines TRBV20-1 with TRBJ2-1; TRBD2 agrees at 14 bases. This receptor was obtained from a woman aged 60-70 years with Graves' ophthalmopathy. The sequencing sample was made of blood. This CDR3 reads CSATSGTSGSYNEQFF. CDR3 DNA sequence: TGCAGTGCTACTTCCGGGACTAGCGGGAGTTACAATGAGCAGTTCTTC.